One sample yielded the 30 T cell receptor beta chains listed below, sequenced in a study of blood T cells in healthy people across ages (dated by TCRdb to about 2015). Library generation was performed with 5' RACE. TCRdb records Illumina HiSeq 2500 as the sequencer. A second roughly 7 to 11 cycle PCR used a sample-barcoded 5' primer and a J-beta primer mix. The public sequencing data were trimmed at Q25 with fastp and processed into clonotypes with MiXCR by TCRdb, which kept only in-frame beta chains. Every CDR3 protein is listed once, alongside the most common genes and DNA of its rows. This sample lists about a million distinct CDR3 sequences; 30% to 40% were detected once. The ten largest clonotypes hold approximately 14% of the sample. The sample consisted of blood. The origin of the receptors is a man younger than 35 in good health.

The chain carries TRBV24-1 and TRBJ2-5; D unresolved. Trimming removed 1 base at V and 5 bases at J, with 4 bases between. This CDR3 has 12 amino acids. In germline, CDR1 is KGHDR, CDR2 SFDVKD. The CDR3 DNA follows: TGTGCCACCAGTGATTTAAGCGAGACCCAGTACTTC. Its protein product is CATSDLSETQYF.

The chain has TRBV20-1 and TRBJ2-7, with D perhaps TRBD1 (5 bases). Trimming left V 6 bases short and J 7 bases short, with 19 bases between. CDR3 length: 13 amino acids. Germline CDR1 and CDR2: DFQATT and SNEGSKA (reference sequence). The CDR3 nucleotides read TGCAGTGCCCAGAGAAGAACGGACAATGAGCAGTACTTC. The encoded protein is CSAQRRTDNEQYF.

This chain connects TRBV21-1 to TRBJ2-3. TRBV21-1 is an annotated pseudogene. The CDR3 has 18 residues. The CDR3 protein is CASSKVALHIGSTDTQYF. The CDR3 DNA follows: TGTGCCAGCAGCAAAGTGGCCTTACACATAGGGAGCACAGATACGCAGTATTTT.

The genes are TRBV27 and TRBJ1-4; D ambiguous. The V gene's germline CDR1 is MNHEY and CDR2 SMNVEV (reference sequence). CDR3 length: 13 amino acids. The ends were cut back, 7 bases at V and 4 bases at J, with 10 bases in the middle. In DNA, the CDR3 is TGTGCCAGCACAGCACTGGATAATGAAAAACTGTTTTTT. Residues: CASTALDNEKLFF.

This sequence joins TRBV6-2 or TRBV6-3 and TRBJ2-7; no definite D call. This CDR3 region has 16 residues. Germline V lookup: CDR1 MNHEY, CDR2 SVGEGT. V lost 0 bases and J lost 0, with 12 bases in between. The CDR3 spells CASSYSPISSSYEQYF. The CDR3 bases are TGTGCCAGCAGTTACTCACCAATTTCCAGCTCCTACGAGCAGTACTTC.

The V and J genes are TRBV20-1 and TRBJ2-3; TRBD1 aligns across 9 bases. The CDR3 totals 14 residues. Trimming cost V 6 bases and J 8 bases; bases outside gene matches: 12. Germline V gene lookup returns CDR1 DFQATT and CDR2 SNEGSKA (reference sequence). Here the CDR3 DNA reads TGCAGTGCAAAAGACACCCGGGACAGGGTTACGCAGTATTTT. Amino acid sequence: CSAKDTRDRVTQYF.

Only a few counts were recorded for this clonotype. The V gene is TRBV4-2, the J gene TRBJ2-4; D tentatively fits TRBD1 or TRBD2 (5 bases each). Germline loops: CDR1 LGHNA, CDR2 YNFKEQ. CDR3 length equals 17 residues. V lost 1 base to trimming and J lost 2 bases, with 15 bases between them. CDR3 bases: TGTGCCAGCAGCCAAGTCGTGGGGGTTGTAACCAAAAACATTCAGTACTTC. Translating it yields CASSQVVGVVTKNIQYF.

V is TRBV7-2 and J is TRBJ1-1, with D possibly matching TRBD1 (5 bases). V was shortened by 5 bases and J by 6 bases, with 10 bases between the two germline ends. There are 12 residues in the CDR3. CDR1 is SGHTA, CDR2 FQGNSA, per germline. CDR3 DNA: TGTGCCAGCAGCGCGCAAGGGGCTGAAGCTTTCTTT. This gives the protein CASSAQGAEAFF. The variable domain in full, with the rest retrieved from reference TRBV7-2 and TRBJ1-1, is GAGVSQSPSNKVTEKGKDVELRCDPISGHTALYWYRQSLGQGLEFLIYFQGNSAPDKSGLPSDRFSAERTGGSVSTLTIQRTQQEDSAVYLCASSAQGAEAFFGQGTRLTVV.

With regard to this clonotype: The junction and the germline gene differ at one end; a read error may be behind it. V gene TRBV6-5 combines with J gene TRBJ1-4; 8 nucleotides match TRBD1. Looked up from germline, CDR1 is MNHEY and CDR2 is SVGAGI. There are 18 residues in the CDR3. The CDR3 DNA sequence: TGTGCCGGCAGTTACTCGATGGCAGGGGGCGCCGAGGAGGAAAAACTGTTTTTT. Amino acids: CAGSYSMAGGAEEEKLFF.

The V call is TRBV4-3, the J call TRBJ2-1, with 11 bases lining up with TRBD2. The CDR3 runs to 15 residues. V gave up 0 bases and J gave up 6 bases; unmatched junction bases: 1. The V gene's germline CDR1 is LGHNA and CDR2 YSLEER. In DNA form, the CDR3 reads TGCGCCAGCAGCCAAGATCTAGCGGGAGGCAATGAGCAGTTCTTC. It is translated as CASSQDLAGGNEQFF.

J is TRBJ2-1 and V is TRBV27, with D perhaps matching TRBD2 (5 bases). Germline loops: CDR1 MNHEY, CDR2 SMNVEV (reference sequence). The V end was cut by 5 bases, the J end by 2 bases, with 13 bases between. The CDR3 sequence is 15 residues long. CDR3 loop: CASSTLRGAYNEQFF. The CDR3 DNA follows: TGTGCCAGCAGTACCCTTCGGGGTGCCTACAATGAGCAGTTCTTC.

The J gene is TRBJ1-1, the V gene TRBV14; possible D gene TRBD1, 5 bases. The germline gives CDR1 SGHDN, CDR2 FVKESK. The CDR3 loop spans 15 amino acids. Trimming took off 4 bases at V and 1 base at J, with 13 bases between the two ends. Written as DNA, the CDR3 is TGTGCCAGCAGCCCCCACCTGGGGGAGAACACTGAAGCTTTCTTT. It encodes CASSPHLGENTEAFF.

This clonotype has just a few counts. CDR3 sequence (DNA): TGTGCCAGCAGTGACTCGACAGGAACTAACTATGGCTACACCTTC. It translates to CASSDSTGTNYGYTF. The chain recombines TRBV6-4 with TRBJ1-2; the D gene is possibly TRBD1 (6 bases). The germline V gene has CDR1 MRHNA and CDR2 SNTAGT. CDR3 length: 15 residues. Trimming took 0 bases from V and 0 from J, leaving 8 bases between them.

V gene TRBV29-1 combines with J gene TRBJ2-2; D might be TRBD1 or TRBD2, each matching 5 bases. The CDR3 is 14 amino acids. Germline values: CDR1 SQVTM, CDR2 ANQGSEA. Trimming took 3 bases from V and 0 from J, leaving 8 bases between them. The CDR3 nucleotides read TGCAGCGTTGAGAGGGACCCGAACACCGGGGAGCTGTTTTTT. It codes for CSVERDPNTGELFF.

The chain employs TRBV7-2 and TRBJ1-1, with D unclear. The CDR3 consists of 12 residues. The V gene lost 5 bases and the J gene lost 8 bases, with 12 bases spanning the gap. Per the germline V gene, CDR1 is SGHTA and CDR2 is FQGNSA. CDR3 sequence: CASSAQVIEAFF. CDR3 bases: TGTGCCAGCAGCGCCCAGGTTATCGAAGCTTTCTTT.

The genes are TRBV6-6 and TRBJ1-1; D uncertain. The V end was cut by 0 bases, the J end by 7 bases, with 15 bases between. Per the germline V gene, CDR1 is MNHNY and CDR2 is SVGAGI (reference sequence). The CDR3 loop spans 15 amino acids. The CDR3 DNA reads as TGTGCCAGCAGTTACTCGACTTTGAATATACTTGAAGCTTTCTTT. This encodes CASSYSTLNILEAFF.

This clonotype was seen only a few times. The chain employs TRBV5-1 and TRBJ1-1; D may be TRBD1 (5 bases). The CDR3 extends over 11 amino acids. V was trimmed by 4 bases and J by 8 bases, leaving 9 bases between them. Looked up from germline, CDR1 is SGHRS and CDR2 is YFSETQ. The CDR3 protein is CASSTGREAFF. DNA for the CDR3: TGCGCCAGCAGCACGGGACGAGAAGCTTTCTTT. The entire variable domain, with the rest obtained from reference TRBV5-1 and TRBJ1-1, is as follows: KAGVTQTPRYLIKTRGQQVTLSCSPISGHRSVSWYQQTPGQGLQFLFEYFSETQRNKGNFPGRFSGRQFSNSRSEMNVSTLELGDSALYLCASSTGREAFFGQGTRLTVV.

This clonotype was counted between two and nine times. This chain uses TRBV24-1 with TRBJ2-2, with D unclear. V lost 7 bases to trimming and J lost 0 bases, with 11 bases between them. The CDR3 has 15 amino acids. Germline CDR1 is KGHDR and CDR2 is SFDVKD. CDR3 sequence (DNA): TGTGCCACCAGATTCGGGCGAGCGAACACCGGGGAGCTGTTTTTT. Translated, it gives CATRFGRANTGELFF.

This chain uses TRBV7-9 with TRBJ2-4; possibly TRBD2 for D (5 bases). Trimming cost V 6 bases and J 0 bases, with 18 bases left between them. The germline V gene has CDR1 SEHNR and CDR2 FQNEAQ (reference sequence). The CDR3 totals 17 residues. The CDR3 DNA sequence: TGTGCCAGCAGTTCAGGAGGTCACAGTTTAGCCAAAAACATTCAGTACTTC. Amino acid sequence: CASSSGGHSLAKNIQYF.

The CDR3 DNA sequence: TGTGCCAGCAGTTTTCGCGGGACTAGCGGGGCAGATACGCAGTATTTT. Amino acids: CASSFRGTSGADTQYF. This rearrangement joins TRBV12-3 or TRBV12-4 to TRBJ2-3; 13 bases fit TRBD2. The CDR3 loop spans 16 amino acids. J was trimmed by 4 bases and V by 3 bases; bases with no gene match: 4.

This clonotype was counted between two and nine times. This CDR3 is CASSLGIGRGRISTTSTNEKLFF. The CDR3 nucleotides are TGTGCCAGCAGCTTAGGGATAGGCAGGGGAAGGATATCCACAACTTCAACTAATGAAAAACTGTTTTTT. This chain joins TRBV11-2 and TRBJ1-4; weak D call: TRBD1 (6 bases). The CDR3 has 23 amino acids. Trimming stripped 1 base from V and 0 bases from J, with 30 bases between. Germline values: CDR1 SGHAT, CDR2 FQNNGV.

The chain carries TRBV5-1 and TRBJ2-2, with TRBD2 matching 15 bases. V was clipped by 3 bases and J by 4 bases; unmatched bases: 7. The germline V gene encodes CDR1 SGHRS and CDR2 YFSETQ. The CDR3 length is 18 residues. CDR3 in amino acids: CASSSAGTSGGSTGELFF. In DNA, the CDR3 is TGCGCCAGCAGCTCCGCCGGGACTAGCGGGGGGAGCACCGGGGAGCTGTTTTTT.

A few counts support this clonotype. The chain couples TRBV20-1 to TRBJ2-3; TRBD2 matches 9 bases. This CDR3 has 13 residues. With 5 bases clipped from V and 7 bases from J, the junction kept 7 bases outside the gene matches. Germline values: CDR1 DFQATT, CDR2 SNEGSKA (reference sequence). CDR3 in DNA: TGCAGTGCTGACACGCTAGCGGGGAATACGCAGTATTTT. It codes for CSADTLAGNTQYF.

The gene calls are TRBV11-2 and TRBJ1-2; 7 bases map to TRBD1. J was trimmed by 6 bases and V by 5 bases; bases with no gene match: 12. Germline CDR1 reads SGHAT; CDR2 reads FQNNGV. This CDR3 region has 15 residues. CDR3 in amino acids: CASSRIQGKEDGYTF. DNA for the CDR3: TGTGCCAGCAGCCGGATACAGGGGAAGGAGGATGGCTACACCTTC.

This clonotype was seen a handful of times. The gene calls are TRBV15 and TRBJ2-1, with D uncertain. This CDR3 contains 12 residues. Germline loops: CDR1 LNHNV, CDR2 YYDKDF (reference sequence). V gave up 0 bases and J gave up 12 bases, with 9 bases separating them. The CDR3 sequence is CATSRDSRPQFF. The DNA of the CDR3 is TGTGCCACCAGCAGAGATTCCAGGCCGCAGTTCTTC.

The chain joins TRBV20-1 to TRBJ2-7; 8 nucleotides line up with TRBD1. The junction had 17 bases not matched to a gene; V was cut back by 6 bases and J by 7 bases. Per the germline V gene, CDR1 is DFQATT and CDR2 is SNEGSKA (reference sequence). The CDR3 sequence is 15 residues long. The CDR3 bases are TGCAGTGCGCCCGACAGGGGCCCTCCCTACAATGAGCAGTACTTC. This translates into CSAPDRGPPYNEQYF.

This clonotype turned up a few times. The J gene is TRBJ1-1, the V gene TRBV12-3 or TRBV12-4; tentatively, D is TRBD1 (5 bases). V shed 6 bases and J shed 4 bases, with 15 bases lying between them. The CDR3 is made up of 14 amino acids. CDR3: CASSADTEITEAFF. In nucleotides, the CDR3 is TGTGCCAGCAGCGCGGACACTGAAATCACTGAAGCTTTCTTT.

The rearrangement uses TRBV12-3 or TRBV12-4 and TRBJ1-1; no clear D. The V gene lost 2 bases and the J gene lost 6 bases, with 7 bases spanning the gap. The CDR3 is 12 amino acids. CDR3 region: CASSLLESEAFF. CDR3 DNA: TGTGCCAGCAGTTTACTGGAGTCTGAAGCTTTCTTT.

The chain uses TRBV20-1 and TRBJ1-1; weak D call: TRBD1 (6 bases). The CDR3 has 12 amino acids. V lost 5 bases, J lost 1 base, and 8 bases lay in between. Germline values: CDR1 DFQATT, CDR2 SNEGSKA (reference sequence). The CDR3 nucleotides read TGCAGTGCTTCGACAGGGAACACTGAAGCTTTCTTT. Protein product: CSASTGNTEAFF.

The gene calls are TRBV27 and TRBJ2-5, with D perhaps TRBD1 (6 bases). CDR1 and CDR2 from the germline V gene are MNHEY and SMNVEV (reference sequence). This CDR3 has 14 amino acids. The V end was cut by 7 bases, the J end by 11 bases, with 23 bases between. This CDR3 is CASMVPGAHNEQYF. CDR3 bases: TGTGCCAGCATGGTGCCAGGGGCACACAATGAGCAGTACTTC.